This T cell receptor (beta chain) was sequenced for a study of shared clonotypes between healthy human individuals (dated by TCRdb to about 2020). Study-level background: The cohort comprised a couple of women and a few men aged 18 to 49 years. Per donor, three plates each were used for CD4 naive and CD4 memory, two for CD8 naive, and one for CD8 memory. The study deeply sequenced blood TCR repertoires of about 5 healthy adults to estimate repertoire size and the extent of clonotype sharing between individuals. Libraries were prepared and TCR repertoires were sequenced by different laboratories using diverse techniques, in order to increase sequencing depth and limit assay-specific biases. Each donor's leukapheresis produced roughly between roughly 0.85 and 10 billion PBMCs.

Notes on this clone: Its antigen is still unknown. The record has no base qualities; no much larger clone is one base away.

Using the deep immunoSEQ assay, TCR CDR3 regions were amplified from genomic DNA by multiplex PCR. Genomic DNA extracted from each cell subset was distributed evenly over all wells of several immunoSEQ 96-well plates, and each plate served as one replicate. Each replicate PCR for sorted subsets received around 210 ng genomic DNA, equal to about 30,000 T cell genomes. The purified libraries were quantified using a Qubit 3.0 fluorometer, sized with a Bioanalyzer 2100, and then quantified again using the KAPA Library Quantification kit. Every immunoSEQ 96-well plate was sequenced on a separate single-read 150-cycle Illumina NextSeq 550 flow cell. For the original study's pipeline: Because only junctional sequences without quality scores were contained in the immunoSEQ output, filtering matching that applied to full-length reads could not be performed. To assign V/J genes and CDR3, sequences were annotated against IMGT germline references using PyIR, a Python wrapper for IgBLAST v1.9. Reads were filtered out if the reads had weak V/J assignments (E-value above 1e-6), no CDR3, stop codons, out-of-frame junctions, or ambiguous translated residues. V3J clonotypes were defined as sequences sharing the same inferred V gene, J gene, and CDR3 amino acid sequence. Percentage overlap between repertoires was computed as shared unique clonotypes divided by the size of the smaller repertoire. RTK rarefaction, the Chao1 estimator, and Recon v2.1 estimates of unobserved clonotypes were used to assess repertoire richness. OLGA was used to compute generation probabilities for all TCRbeta clonotypes that the gDNA method yielded from several donors. Sourced from immuneACCESS, this table was stored by TCRdb with only in-frame sequences that have V and J called. A share of the clones is absent; for the studies checked, an unresolved V gene accounts for under half, and the remainder has no known explanation. V, J and clone size are those of that table, while D and trimming were read from the DNA. For this sample the table gives some 690,000 clones, of which roughly 87% were detected only once. The top ten clonotypes cover more than 30% of the sample.

V was cut back by 0 bases and J by 0 bases, leaving a gap of 6 bases between them. CDR1 and CDR2 are drawn from the germline V gene: MGHRA, YSYEKL. Taken from cysteine to phenylalanine, the CDR3 has 15 residues. CDR3 DNA only is kept here, 45 bases in frame from base 1. Results the study describes overall, beyond this receptor: Sampling was restricted to blood, and TCR repertoires in tissues likely differ from the TCR repertoires found in blood. Pairwise subsampling indicated that sequencing depth was expected to affect the degree of clonotype sharing among donors. Compared with non-shared clonotypes, clonotypes shared by all four sorted-subset donors had higher generation probabilities. When several donors were compared, the shared fraction of clonotypes was 5% to 6.5% for naive CD4, about 4% for naive CD8, 2.3% for memory CD4, and 0.35% to 0.4% for memory CD8. Even with the large sequencing depth, rarefaction of the sorted-subset datasets indicated that sequencing was incomplete. Because the study included a small number of donors, the genetic and exposure-history diversity represented was limited. Estimated clonotype richness was generally larger for naive than for memory subsets.

The donors were healthy, HIV-negative adults with no recently reported acute infections or vaccinations. Only Caucasian adults living in Nashville, Tennessee, USA were represented among the donors. The CD8 memory samples were a combination of magnetically selected CD45RO+ cells and CCR7-negative CD45RA+ effector memory (TemRA) cells. Blood was obtained by leukapheresis, after which PBMCs were separated by Ficoll-Histopaque density gradient centrifugation and cryopreserved in liquid nitrogen vapor phase. Analytical flow cytometry was used to check the purity and quantity of every magnetically sorted T cell population. Genomic DNA was isolated from every sorted fraction and measured by UV absorbance on a Nanodrop 2000c.

The specimen sequenced was memory CD8+ T cells from PBMCs. The cell subset or site label here, explained by the study, means: CD45RO+ cells pooled with CCR7-negative TemRA cells. This clonotype was sampled from a young man in good health. Some clones in this sample may be carry-over from other donors' samples. The chain couples TRBV4-1 to TRBJ1-5; the D segment cannot be called with confidence. The CDR3: CASSQEAPSNQPQHF. In nucleotides, the sequence is TGCGCCAGCAGCCAAGAGGCACCTAGCAATCAGCCCCAGCATTTT.